A single sample is the source of the 9 T cell receptor beta chains below, sequenced in a study of OX40 agonist ivuxolimab in advanced cancers. Repertoires were generated with immunoSEQ multiplex PCR, while TCRdb's copy carries only in-frame clones and drops some. The data hold around 65,000 clones, with about 92% observed a single time. The sample in question was CD4+ or CD8+ T cells sorted from blood, obtained in a trial of the OX40 agonist ivuxolimab. The receptors shown here come from an adult with an advanced solid tumor such as melanoma, head and neck, liver or kidney cancer.

The J gene is TRBJ2-1, the V gene TRBV27, with unresolved D. This CDR3 contains 11 residues. Germline lookup yields CDR1 MNHEY and CDR2 SMNVEV (reference sequence). Trimming pared 6 bases from V and 6 bases from J, leaving 6 bases between. This CDR3 is CASRTVNEQFF. The CDR3 DNA reads as TGTGCCAGCAGGACGGTCAATGAGCAGTTCTTC.

J is TRBJ2-3 and V is TRBV7-9; D is unresolved. V was shortened by 4 bases and J by 1 base, with 18 bases between the two germline ends. The CDR3 has 17 residues. Germline V lookup: CDR1 SEHNR, CDR2 FQNEAQ (reference sequence). The CDR3 coding sequence is TGTGCCAGCAGCTCTCCGCCCCTTGGGCGGCGCACAGATACGCAGTATTTT. This codes for CASSSPPLGRRTDTQYF.

The chain recombines TRBV5-1 with TRBJ2-7; the D gene is possibly TRBD2 (6 bases). Germline V CDR1 and CDR2: SGHRS, YFSETQ. This CDR3 contains 11 residues. Trimming took off 3 bases at V and 9 bases at J, with 10 bases between the two ends. The CDR3 region is CASSSGLPQYF. The CDR3 DNA follows: TGCGCCAGCAGCTCCGGACTACCGCAGTACTTC.

In this sample, this clone turned up once. The chain uses TRBV2 and TRBJ1-1; possible D gene TRBD1, 6 bases. This CDR3 spans 14 amino acids. CDR1 SNHLY and CDR2 FYNNEI come from the germline V gene. V was cut by 5 bases and J by 1 base, with 11 bases left in between. The CDR3 DNA reads as TGTGCCAGCAGTTGGACAGAGACGAACACTGAAGCTTTCTTT. Its protein product is CASSWTETNTEAFF.

The chain couples TRBV11-1 to TRBJ1-1; D is undetermined. Trimming took 8 bases from V and 4 from J, leaving 14 bases between them. CDR1 is SGHAT, CDR2 FQDESV, per germline (reference sequence). CDR3 length equals 13 residues. The DNA for the CDR3 is TGTGCCAGCGGCGGGGAGGTCGGCACTGAAGCTTTCTTT. Translation gives CASGGEVGTEAFF. Using reference TRBV11-1 and TRBJ1-1 for the parts outside the CDR3, the full variable domain is EAEVAQSPRYKITEKSQAVAFWCDPISGHATLYWYRQILGQGPELLVQFQDESVVDDSQLPKDRFSAERLKGVDSTLKIQPAELGDSAMYLCASGGEVGTEAFFGQGTRLTVV.

The chain has TRBV5-1 and TRBJ1-1; 9 positions match TRBD1. J was trimmed by 0 bases and V by 4 bases; bases with no gene match: 7. This CDR3 comprises 16 residues. Germline CDR1 SGHRS, CDR2 YFSETQ. The CDR3 loop is CASSQGTGGLNTEAFF. For the CDR3, the DNA is TGCGCCAGCAGCCAGGGAACAGGGGGCCTGAACACTGAAGCTTTCTTT.

The V and J genes are TRBV18 and TRBJ2-1, with 9 nucleotides matching TRBD1. Looked up from germline, CDR1 is KGHSH and CDR2 is LQKENI. There are 16 residues in the CDR3. V lost 4 bases and J lost 3; bases outside the gene matches: 7. CDR3 DNA: TGTGCCAGCTCACAACGGACAGGGGTAGGCTACAATGAGCAGTTCTTC. It translates to CASSQRTGVGYNEQFF.

The CDR3 protein is CASSPGAGANVLTF. CDR3 coding DNA: TGCGCCAGCAGCCCCGGTGCGGGGGCCAACGTCCTGACTTTC. The chain links TRBV5-1 to TRBJ2-6, with D uncertain. Trimming removed 4 bases from V and 4 bases from J, with 9 bases in between. Germline values: CDR1 SGHRS, CDR2 YFSETQ. The CDR3 consists of 14 residues. Looking up the rest from reference TRBV5-1 and TRBJ2-6 gives the full variable domain: KAGVTQTPRYLIKTRGQQVTLSCSPISGHRSVSWYQQTPGQGLQFLFEYFSETQRNKGNFPGRFSGRQFSNSRSEMNVSTLELGDSALYLCASSPGAGANVLTFGAGSRLTVL.

V is TRBV29-1 and J is TRBJ2-1; 7 positions agree with TRBD2. CDR3 length: 14 residues. V was clipped by 4 bases and J by 6 bases; unmatched bases: 9. Germline V gene data show CDR1 as SQVTM and CDR2 as ANQGSEA. DNA of the CDR3: TGCAGCGTTGCCCTGGCGGGGGTCCTCAATGAGCAGTTCTTC. The encoded protein is CSVALAGVLNEQFF.